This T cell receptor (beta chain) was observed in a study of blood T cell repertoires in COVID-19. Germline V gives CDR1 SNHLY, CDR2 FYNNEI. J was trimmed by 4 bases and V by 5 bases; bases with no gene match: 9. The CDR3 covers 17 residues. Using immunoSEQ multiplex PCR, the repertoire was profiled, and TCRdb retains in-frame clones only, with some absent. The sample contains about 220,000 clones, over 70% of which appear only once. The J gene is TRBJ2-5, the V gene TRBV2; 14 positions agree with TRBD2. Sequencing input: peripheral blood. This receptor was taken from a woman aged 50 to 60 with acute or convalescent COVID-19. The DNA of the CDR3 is TGTGCCAGCAGTCGTCTATTTGGACTAGCGGGAGGAGAGACCCAGTACTTC. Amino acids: CASSRLFGLAGGETQYF. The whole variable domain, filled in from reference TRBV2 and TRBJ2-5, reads EPEVTQTPSHQVTQMGQEVILRCVPISNHLYFYWYRQILGQKVEFLVSFYNNEISEKSEIFDDQFSVERPDGSNFTLKIRSTKLEDSAMYFCASSRLFGLAGGETQYFGPGTRLLVL.